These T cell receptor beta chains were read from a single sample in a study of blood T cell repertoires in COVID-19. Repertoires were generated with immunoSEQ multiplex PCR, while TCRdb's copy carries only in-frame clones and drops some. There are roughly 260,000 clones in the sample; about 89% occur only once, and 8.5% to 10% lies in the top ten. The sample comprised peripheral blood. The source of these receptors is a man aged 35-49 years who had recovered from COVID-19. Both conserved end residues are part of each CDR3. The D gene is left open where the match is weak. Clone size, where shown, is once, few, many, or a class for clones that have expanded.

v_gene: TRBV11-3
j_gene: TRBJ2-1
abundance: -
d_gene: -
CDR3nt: TGTGCCAGCAGCTTCAGATACAATGAGCAGTTCTTC
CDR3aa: CASSFRYNEQFF

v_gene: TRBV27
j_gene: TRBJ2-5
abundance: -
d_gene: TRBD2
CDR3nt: TGTGCCAGCAGTTCCCCGCAGCGGGGGGTACAAGAGACCCAGTACTTC
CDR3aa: CASSSPQRGVQETQYF

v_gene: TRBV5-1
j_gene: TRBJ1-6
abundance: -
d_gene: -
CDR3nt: TGCGCCAGCAGCCAGGGTCCCGGCTCCTATAATTCACCCCTCCACTTT
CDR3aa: CASSQGPGSYNSPLHF

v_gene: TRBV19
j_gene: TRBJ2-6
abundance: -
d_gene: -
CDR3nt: TGTGCCACCAAAAACTCTGGGGCCAACGTCCTGACTTTC
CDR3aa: CATKNSGANVLTF

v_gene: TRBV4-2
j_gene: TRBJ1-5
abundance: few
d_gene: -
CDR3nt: TGTGCCAGCAGCGGCCGAGACGGGAATCAGCCCCAGCATTTT
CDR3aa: CASSGRDGNQPQHF

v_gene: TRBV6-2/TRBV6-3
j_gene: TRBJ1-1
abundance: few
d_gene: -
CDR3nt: TGTGCCAGCAGTTACCCCACGAGGGACACTGAAGCTTTCTTT
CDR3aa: CASSYPTRDTEAFF

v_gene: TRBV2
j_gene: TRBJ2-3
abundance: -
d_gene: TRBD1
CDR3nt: TGTGCCAGCAGAGACTACAGGGGCGGCACAGATACGCAGTATTTT
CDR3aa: CASRDYRGGTDTQYF

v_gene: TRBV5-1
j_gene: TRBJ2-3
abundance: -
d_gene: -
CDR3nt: TGCGCCAGCAGCCTATCTTCAGATACGCAGTATTTT
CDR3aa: CASSLSSDTQYF

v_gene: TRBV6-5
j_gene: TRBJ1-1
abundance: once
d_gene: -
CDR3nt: TGTGCCATATCGGGGAAGATGAACACTGAAGCTTTCTTT
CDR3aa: CAISGKMNTEAFF

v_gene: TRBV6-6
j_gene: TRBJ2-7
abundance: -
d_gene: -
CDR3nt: TGTGCCAGCAGCGATAGCGGAAGCTCCTACGAGCAGTACTTC
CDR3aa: CASSDSGSSYEQYF

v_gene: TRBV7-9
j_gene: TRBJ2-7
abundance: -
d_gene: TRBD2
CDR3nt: TGTGCCAGCAGCTCTCCTAGCGGGGGGGCCGGAAACGAGCAGTACTTC
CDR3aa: CASSSPSGGAGNEQYF

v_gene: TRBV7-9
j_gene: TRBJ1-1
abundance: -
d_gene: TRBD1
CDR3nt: TGTGCCAGCAGCCCCGACAGGGTAATGACTGAAGCTTTCTTT
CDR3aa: CASSPDRVMTEAFF

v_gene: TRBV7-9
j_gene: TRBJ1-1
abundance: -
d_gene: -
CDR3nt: TGTGCCAGCAGCCCGAGCAGGGATAGGGGAGCTTTCTTT
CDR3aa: CASSPSRDRGAFF

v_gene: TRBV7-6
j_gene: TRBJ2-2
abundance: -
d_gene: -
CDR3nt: TGTGCCAGCAGCTTATCAGGGGCCCTTACCGGGGAGCTGTTTTTT
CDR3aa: CASSLSGALTGELFF

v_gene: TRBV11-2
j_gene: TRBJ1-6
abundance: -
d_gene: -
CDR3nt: TGTGCCAGCAGCTTAAGGGCCAGGGGAAATTCACCCCTCCACTTT
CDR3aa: CASSLRARGNSPLHF

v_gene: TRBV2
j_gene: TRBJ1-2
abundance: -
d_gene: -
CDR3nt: TGTGCCAGCACTCTTCGACAGGCCCCCAACTATGGCTACACCTTC
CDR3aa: CASTLRQAPNYGYTF

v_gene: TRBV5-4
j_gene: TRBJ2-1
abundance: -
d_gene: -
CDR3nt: TGTGCCAGCAGCGACGCGGGACAGCACAATGAGCAGTTCTTC
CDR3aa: CASSDAGQHNEQFF

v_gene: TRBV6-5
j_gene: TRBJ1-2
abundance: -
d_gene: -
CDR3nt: TGTGCCAGCAGGACCCTACTCAACAGATCTGGCTACACCTTC
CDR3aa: CASRTLLNRSGYTF

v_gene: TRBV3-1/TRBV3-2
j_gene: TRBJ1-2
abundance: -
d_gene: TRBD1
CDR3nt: TGTGCCAGCAGCCAAACCCCGACAGGGAACTATGGCTACACCTTC
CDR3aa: CASSQTPTGNYGYTF

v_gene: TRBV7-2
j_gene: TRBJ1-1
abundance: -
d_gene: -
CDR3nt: TGTGCCAGCAGCCGCGAACGCACTGAAGCTTTCTTT
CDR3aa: CASSRERTEAFF

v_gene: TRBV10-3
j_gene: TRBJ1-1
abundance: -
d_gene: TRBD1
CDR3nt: TGTGCCATCGGGACAGGGGGCAGGTCTGGGAACACTGAAGCTTTCTTT
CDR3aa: CAIGTGGRSGNTEAFF

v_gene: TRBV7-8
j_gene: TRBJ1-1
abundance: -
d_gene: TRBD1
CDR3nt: TGTGCCAGCAGCTCATCAGGGGGCGCGAACACTGAAGCTTTCTTT
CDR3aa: CASSSSGGANTEAFF

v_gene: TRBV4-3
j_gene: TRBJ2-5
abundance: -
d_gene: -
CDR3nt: TGCGCCAGCAGCCAAGGGGACTTACCCTCCCGAGAGACCCAGTACTTC
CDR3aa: CASSQGDLPSRETQYF

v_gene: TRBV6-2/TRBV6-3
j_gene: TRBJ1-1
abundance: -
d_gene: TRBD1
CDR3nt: TGTGCCAGCAGTTTCCACGACAGGGGCCCGAACACTGAAGCTTTCTTT
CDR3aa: CASSFHDRGPNTEAFF

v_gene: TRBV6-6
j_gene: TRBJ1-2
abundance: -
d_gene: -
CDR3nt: TGTGCCAGCAGTTACCAACGGGGAGGGGGTGGCTACACCTTC
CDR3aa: CASSYQRGGGGYTF

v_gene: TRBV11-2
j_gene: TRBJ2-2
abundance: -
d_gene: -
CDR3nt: TGTGCCAGCAGCTTAGTGCTCTGGCAGGGTTCCGGGGAGCTGTTTTTT
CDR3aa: CASSLVLWQGSGELFF

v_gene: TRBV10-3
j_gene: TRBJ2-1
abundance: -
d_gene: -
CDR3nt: TGTGCCATCAGTGGGGGGGCTAGCGGCGGCGGGAATGAGCAGTTCTTC
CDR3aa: CAISGGASGGGNEQFF

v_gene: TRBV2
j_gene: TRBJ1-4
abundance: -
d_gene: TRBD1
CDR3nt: TGTGCCAGCAGTGATTCGACAGGGGAAGAAAAACTGTTTTTT
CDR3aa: CASSDSTGEEKLFF

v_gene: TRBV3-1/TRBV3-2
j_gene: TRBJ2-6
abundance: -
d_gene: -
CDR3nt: TGTGCCAGCTGGTCAGGGTCTGGGGCCAACGTCCTGACTTTC
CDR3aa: CASWSGSGANVLTF

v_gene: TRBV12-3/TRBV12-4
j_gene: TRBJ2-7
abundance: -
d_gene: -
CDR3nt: TGTGCCAGCAGTATCCGGACTACCTACGAGCAGTACTTC
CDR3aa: CASSIRTTYEQYF

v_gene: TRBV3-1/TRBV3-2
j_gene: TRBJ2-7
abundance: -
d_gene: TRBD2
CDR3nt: TGTGCCAGCAGCCTGGGACTAGCGGCCTACGAGCAGTACTTC
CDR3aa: CASSLGLAAYEQYF

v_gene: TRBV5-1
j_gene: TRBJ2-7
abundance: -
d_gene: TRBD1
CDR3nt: TGCGCCAGCAGCTTGGATTTGGGACAGGGTACCTCCGAGCAGTACTTC
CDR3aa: CASSLDLGQGTSEQYF

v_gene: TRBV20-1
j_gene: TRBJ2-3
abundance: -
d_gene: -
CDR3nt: TGCAGTGCCCATAGGGGTACGCAGTATTTT
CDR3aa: CSAHRGTQYF

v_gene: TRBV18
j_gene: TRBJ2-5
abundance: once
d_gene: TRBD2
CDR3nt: TGTGCCAGCTCACCACTTAGCGGGGGCTTTCAAGAGACCCAGTACTTC
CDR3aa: CASSPLSGGFQETQYF

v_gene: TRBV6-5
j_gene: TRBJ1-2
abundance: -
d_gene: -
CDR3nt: TGTGCCAGCAGTCCTTTGGGGCAGATGAACTATGGCTACACCTTC
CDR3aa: CASSPLGQMNYGYTF

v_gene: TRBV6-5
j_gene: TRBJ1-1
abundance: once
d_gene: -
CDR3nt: TGTGCCAGCACCATGGGACTTTCGAACACTGAAGCTTTCTTT
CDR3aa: CASTMGLSNTEAFF

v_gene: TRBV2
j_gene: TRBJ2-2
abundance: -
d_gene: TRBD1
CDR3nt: TGTGCCAGCAGACCCCCCTTAGGGGACAGGGGAAATACCGGGGAGCTGTTTTTT
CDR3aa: CASRPPLGDRGNTGELFF

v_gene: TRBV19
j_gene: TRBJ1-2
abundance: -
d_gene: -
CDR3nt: TGTGCCAGTAGTATTCTTCACGACAGGAGGTATGGCTACACCTTC
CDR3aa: CASSILHDRRYGYTF

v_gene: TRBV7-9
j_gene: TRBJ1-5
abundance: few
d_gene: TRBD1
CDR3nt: TGTGCCAGCAGCTTAGGATTACAGGGGGTAGGCAATCAGCCCCAGCATTTT
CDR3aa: CASSLGLQGVGNQPQHF

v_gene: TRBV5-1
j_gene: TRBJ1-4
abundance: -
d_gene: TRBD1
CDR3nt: TGCGCCAGCAGCTTGCAGGGGGCGCGGAAAAAACTGTTTTTT
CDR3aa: CASSLQGARKKLFF

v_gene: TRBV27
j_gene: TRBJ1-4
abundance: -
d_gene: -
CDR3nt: TGTGCCAGCAGTTTCCTCGGACAGGAAAAACTGTTTTTT
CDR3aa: CASSFLGQEKLFF

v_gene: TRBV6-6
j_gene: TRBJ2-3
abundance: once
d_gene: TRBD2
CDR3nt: TGTGCCAGCAGTTACAAGGACTCCCGGGGGGGAGATACGCAGTATTTT
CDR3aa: CASSYKDSRGGDTQYF

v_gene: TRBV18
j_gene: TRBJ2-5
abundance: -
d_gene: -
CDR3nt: TGTGCCAGTTCCAGGCAAGAGACCCAGTACTTC
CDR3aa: CASSRQETQYF

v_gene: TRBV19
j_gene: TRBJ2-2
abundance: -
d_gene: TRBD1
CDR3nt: TGTGCCAGTAGTCTCCGGGACAGGGGGGCCGGGGAGCTGTTTTTT
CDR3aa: CASSLRDRGAGELFF

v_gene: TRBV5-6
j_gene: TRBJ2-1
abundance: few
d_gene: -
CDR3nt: TGTGCCAGCAGCTCCCCCGCCTACTACGAGCAGTTCTTC
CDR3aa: CASSSPAYYEQFF

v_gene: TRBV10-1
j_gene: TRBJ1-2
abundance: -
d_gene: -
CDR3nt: TGCGCCAGCAGTGCGGTCATCCAGCAGGCTTCGACATCTAACTATGGCTACACCTTC
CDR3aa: CASSAVIQQASTSNYGYTF

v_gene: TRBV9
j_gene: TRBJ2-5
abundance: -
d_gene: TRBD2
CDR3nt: TGTGCCAGCAGCGTAGCTAGCGGGGGACAAGAGACCCAGTACTTC
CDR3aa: CASSVASGGQETQYF

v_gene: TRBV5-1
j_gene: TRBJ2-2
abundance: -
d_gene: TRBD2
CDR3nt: TGCGCCAGCAGCTTGGCCAGCAGCGGGAGGTTCGCCGGGGAGCTGTTTTTT
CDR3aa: CASSLASSGRFAGELFF

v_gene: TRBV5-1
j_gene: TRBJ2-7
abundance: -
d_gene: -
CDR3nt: TGCGCCAGCAGCCCGGGAGCTTTCTACGAGCAGTACTTC
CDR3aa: CASSPGAFYEQYF

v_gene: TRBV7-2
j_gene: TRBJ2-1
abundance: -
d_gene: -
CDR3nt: TGTGCCAGCAGCTCAAACCGGAGGTACAATGAGCAGTTCTTC
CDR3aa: CASSSNRRYNEQFF

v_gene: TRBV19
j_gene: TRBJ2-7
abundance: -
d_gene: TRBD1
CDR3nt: TGTGCCAGTAGTCCTAGGGACAGGGACACCTACGAGCAGTACTTC
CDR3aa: CASSPRDRDTYEQYF

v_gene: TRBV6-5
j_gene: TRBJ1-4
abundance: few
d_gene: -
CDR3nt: TGTGCCAGCAGTTATGGGGACTCCAGGACTAATGAAAAACTGTTTTTT
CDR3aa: CASSYGDSRTNEKLFF

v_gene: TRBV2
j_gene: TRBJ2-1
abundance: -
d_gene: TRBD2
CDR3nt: TGTGCCAGCAGTCGGACTAGCGGCCACTACAATGAGCAGTTCTTC
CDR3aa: CASSRTSGHYNEQFF

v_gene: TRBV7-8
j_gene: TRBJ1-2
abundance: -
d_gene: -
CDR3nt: TGTGCCAGCAGCCAAGGACAGTGGAACTATGGCTACACCTTC
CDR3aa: CASSQGQWNYGYTF

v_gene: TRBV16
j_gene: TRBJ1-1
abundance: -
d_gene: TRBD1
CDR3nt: TGTGCCAGCAGAAAACCCCAGGGGGCAAGATACACTGAAGCTTTCTTT
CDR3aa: CASRKPQGARYTEAFF

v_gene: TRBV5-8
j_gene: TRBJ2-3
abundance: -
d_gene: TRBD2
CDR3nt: TGTGCCAGCAGCTTGGAGGGACTACATACAGATACGCAGTATTTT
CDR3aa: CASSLEGLHTDTQYF

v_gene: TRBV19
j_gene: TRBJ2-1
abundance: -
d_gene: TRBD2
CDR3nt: TGTGCCAGTAGGCCGGGACTAGCAGTCTTCAATGAGCAGTTCTTC
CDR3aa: CASRPGLAVFNEQFF

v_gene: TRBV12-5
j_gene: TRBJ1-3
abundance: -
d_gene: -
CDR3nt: TGTGCTAGTGGTTTGGCGGGGTTTGCAAACACCATATATTTT
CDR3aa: CASGLAGFANTIYF

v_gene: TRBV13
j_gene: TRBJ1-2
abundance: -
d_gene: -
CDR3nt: TGTGCCAGCCAGTCCGGGAGGCGCGGTGGCTACACCTTC
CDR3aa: CASQSGRRGGYTF

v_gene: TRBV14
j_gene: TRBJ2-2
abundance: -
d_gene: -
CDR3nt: TGTGCCAGCAGCCCCCCGGAGGACACCGGGGAGCTGTTTTTT
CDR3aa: CASSPPEDTGELFF